The present entry profiles one T cell receptor beta chain with its context. A much larger clone differs by one base, so this may be a read error. This sample stems from a study of spatial heterogeneity in lung cancer. Background on the study: In raw reads, more than 8.5 appearances on average were recorded for each unique TCR and UMI combination.

Indicated time point: blood at routine non-recurrence follow-up after resection. TCRdb analysed the 5' RACE reads with MiXCR anew, one entry per CDR3 protein. Of about 20,000 distinct CDR3 sequences listed, 9% to 10% are singletons. Germline-derived CDR1 and CDR2 are SGHVS and FQNEAQ. This CDR3 has 16 amino acids. V was trimmed by 0 bases and J by 7 bases, leaving 18 bases between them. The sequence was collected from a female donor with early-stage non-small cell lung cancer. Specimen: PBMCs, collected at follow-up. The chain employs TRBV7-8 and TRBJ2-5, with D possibly called TRBD1 or TRBD2 (5 bases each). This CDR3 is CASSLAPGLSSRTQYF. The CDR3 bases are TGTGCCAGCAGCTTAGCTCCGGGGCTGTCTAGTAGGACCCAGTACTTC. Looking up the rest from reference TRBV7-8 and TRBJ2-5 gives the full variable domain: GAGVSQSPRYKVAKRGQDVALRCDPISGHVSLFWYQQALGQGPEFLTYFQNEAQLDKSGLPSDRFFAERPEGSVSTLKIQRTQQEDSAVYLCASSLAPGLSSRTQYFGPGTRLLVL.